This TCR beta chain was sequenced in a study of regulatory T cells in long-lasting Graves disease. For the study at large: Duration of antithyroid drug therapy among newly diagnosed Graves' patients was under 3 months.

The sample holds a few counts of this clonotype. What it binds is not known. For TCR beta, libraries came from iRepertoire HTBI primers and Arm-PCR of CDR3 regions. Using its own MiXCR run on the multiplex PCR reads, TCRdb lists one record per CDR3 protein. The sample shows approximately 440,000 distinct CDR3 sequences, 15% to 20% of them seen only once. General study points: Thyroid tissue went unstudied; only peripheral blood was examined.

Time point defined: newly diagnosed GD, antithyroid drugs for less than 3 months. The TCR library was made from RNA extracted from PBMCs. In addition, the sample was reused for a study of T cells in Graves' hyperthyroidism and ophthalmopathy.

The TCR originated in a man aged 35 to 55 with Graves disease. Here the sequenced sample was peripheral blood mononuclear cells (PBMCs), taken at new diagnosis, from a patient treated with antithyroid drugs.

The CDR3 is CASSIQGTETQYF. CDR3 bases: TGTGCCAGTAGTATACAAGGGACAGAGACCCAGTACTTC. The V and J genes are TRBV19 and TRBJ2-5; the D call may be TRBD1 or TRBD2 (5 bases each). Germline CDR1 LNHDA, CDR2 SQIVND (reference sequence). The CDR3 extends over 13 amino acids. Trimming shortened V by 2 bases and J by 4 bases, and 8 bases separated the two germline ends.